Described below is a single T cell receptor beta chain sequence and its context. The data stem from a study of control samples from healthy donors and cancer patients. With 1 base removed from V and 2 bases from J, the gap between germline ends came to 9 bases. The CDR3 runs to 14 residues. Germline V CDR1 and CDR2: SGHRS, YFSETQ. The data were produced by immunoSEQ multiplex PCR, yet TCRdb's version contains in-frame clones alone and is incomplete. The sample includes some 200,000 clones, roughly 94% seen only once; the top ten take 1.5%. The chain joins TRBV5-1 to TRBJ2-5; no clear D gene. The sequence was obtained from a man aged 50-60 years in good health. Sequencing was carried out using blood. CDR3 in DNA: TGCGCCAGCAGCTTGCAACAGCTACAAGAGACCCAGTACTTC. Encoded protein: CASSLQQLQETQYF.